This entry lists 17 T cell receptor beta chains sequenced from one sample in a study of T-cell memory formation after mild COVID-19. TCRdb re-called the 5' RACE reads through MiXCR, storing one row per CDR3 protein. Of approximately 400,000 distinct CDR3 sequences in the sample, approximately 19% were seen once. The specimen sequenced was PBMCs or a T cell subset sorted from them (not recorded which). These receptors were taken from a man younger than 30 who had mild COVID-19 (a few samples of this study predate the infection). Cell type and time point are not known.

The genes are TRBV7-2 and TRBJ2-7; the match to TRBD2 covers 8 bases. V shed 0 bases and J 3 bases; nucleotides not matched to a gene: 4. This CDR3 region has 15 residues. Germline assignment: CDR1 SGHTA and CDR2 FQGNSA. This CDR3 reads CASSLAGGGNYEQYF. The CDR3 DNA reads as TGTGCCAGCAGCTTAGCCGGCGGGGGGAACTACGAGCAGTACTTC.

This clonotype was seen more than once but under ten times. CDR3 loop: CASSLSGVADTQYF. The CDR3 DNA is TGCGCCAGCAGCTTGTCAGGGGTGGCAGATACGCAGTATTTT. The rearrangement uses TRBV5-1 and TRBJ2-3; TRBD1 might be the D (6 bases). CDR3 size: 14 residues. Germline assignment: CDR1 SGHRS and CDR2 YFSETQ. Deletions cut 1 base from V and 4 bases from J, with 10 bases between.

The chain employs TRBV20-1 and TRBJ1-1, with TRBD1 as a possible D gene (6 bases). The CDR3 totals 13 residues. From germline, CDR1 is DFQATT and CDR2 SNEGSKA (reference sequence). Trimming removed 6 bases from V and 4 bases from J, with 15 bases in between. The DNA of the CDR3 is TGCAGTGCCCCTAGGGGGGCGGTCACTGAAGCTTTCTTT. Translation gives CSAPRGAVTEAFF.

The sample holds a few counts of this clonotype. This chain joins TRBV5-1 and TRBJ2-5, with D possibly being TRBD2 (6 bases). This CDR3 is 14 amino acids long. Germline V gene data show CDR1 as SGHRS and CDR2 as YFSETQ. V was pared by 4 bases and J by 2 bases, with 12 bases between. In DNA, the CDR3 is TGCGCCAGCAGCCTGGAGGGCTTACAAGAGACCCAGTACTTC. Translation: CASSLEGLQETQYF.

This clonotype occurred a few times. V usage is TRBV5-6 and J usage is TRBJ2-1, with D hard to call. From germline, CDR1 is SGHDT and CDR2 YYEEEE. Trimming cost V 4 bases and J 6 bases, with 14 bases left between them. The CDR3 loop spans 14 amino acids. The CDR3 DNA reads as TGTGCCAGCAGCCTCCAGCTTCCCCCCAATGAGCAGTTCTTC. It yields the protein CASSLQLPPNEQFF.

V gene TRBV11-3 combines with J gene TRBJ1-1; perhaps TRBD1 as D (5 bases). Germline CDR1 and CDR2: SGHNT and YENEEA. This CDR3 has 15 amino acids. Trimming stripped 5 bases from V and 0 bases from J, with 13 bases between. DNA of the CDR3: TGTGCCAGCAGCCTGGGACGGAGCATGAACACTGAAGCTTTCTTT. Translation: CASSLGRSMNTEAFF.

This clonotype was observed a single time. The chain employs TRBV20-1 and TRBJ2-7; no clear D gene. V gave up 4 bases and J gave up 0 bases, with 13 bases separating them. Germline loops: CDR1 DFQATT, CDR2 SNEGSKA (reference sequence). CDR3 size: 14 residues. The CDR3 coding sequence is TGCAGTGCTATTCTCCCCCCCAGCTCCTACGAGCAGTACTTC. This codes for CSAILPPSSYEQYF.

Notes on this clonotype: The junction departs from the called germline gene at one end, perhaps through a read error. The V and J genes are TRBV20-1 and TRBJ1-1; 7 positions match TRBD1. Germline CDR1 reads DFQATT; CDR2 reads SNEGSKA (reference sequence). This CDR3 region has 9 residues. CDR3 nucleotides: TGCAGTGCCAGGGGGGAGTTGGGATTT. Residues: CSARGELGF.

This clonotype has only one observation. The J gene is TRBJ1-6, the V gene TRBV20-1, with D perhaps matching TRBD1 (5 bases). Germline CDR1 DFQATT, CDR2 SNEGSKA (reference sequence). V was cut by 5 bases and J by 8 bases, with 25 bases left in between. This CDR3 is built from 17 residues. The CDR3 sequence: CSASLPLVVRGYSPLHF. The CDR3 DNA is TGCAGTGCTTCGCTACCCCTTGTAGTGAGGGGCTATTCACCCCTCCACTTT.

This clonotype turned up a few times. This chain uses TRBV18 with TRBJ2-1; D unresolved. Germline loops: CDR1 KGHSH, CDR2 LQKENI. This CDR3 spans 13 amino acids. The V gene lost 3 bases and the J gene lost 8 bases, with 11 bases spanning the gap. The CDR3 spells CASSPVLLHEQFF. The CDR3 DNA reads TGTGCCAGCTCACCCGTCCTTCTCCATGAGCAGTTCTTC.

The rearrangement links TRBV7-9 to TRBJ1-2; possibly TRBD1 for D (5 bases). The CDR3 totals 17 residues. Trimming left V 5 bases short and J 8 bases short, with 27 bases between. Germline V CDR1 and CDR2: SEHNR, FQNEAQ (reference sequence). CDR3 DNA: TGTGCCAGCAGCGCGCGAAGACCACAGGACCTCGAGGACGGCTACACCTTC. This codes for CASSARRPQDLEDGYTF.

CDR3 in amino acids: CASKNRDSSYEQYF. In DNA, the CDR3 is TGTGCCAGCAAGAATCGGGACAGCTCCTACGAGCAGTACTTC. V is TRBV2 and J is TRBJ2-7; TRBD1 agrees at 7 bases. V gave up 7 bases and J gave up 0 bases; unmatched junction bases: 6. CDR3 length: 14 residues. Germline assignment: CDR1 SNHLY and CDR2 FYNNEI.

Here the CDR3 DNA reads TGCGCCAGCAGCTCCCGACAGGCTGGTGGAGAGACCCAGTACTTC. Amino acid sequence: CASSSRQAGGETQYF. The rearrangement links TRBV5-1 to TRBJ2-5, with D tentatively TRBD1 (6 bases). The germline V gene has CDR1 SGHRS and CDR2 YFSETQ. CDR3 length equals 15 residues. V lost 3 bases and J 4 bases, leaving 16 bases between the germline ends. Using reference TRBV5-1 and TRBJ2-5 for the parts outside the CDR3, the full variable domain is KAGVTQTPRYLIKTRGQQVTLSCSPISGHRSVSWYQQTPGQGLQFLFEYFSETQRNKGNFPGRFSGRQFSNSRSEMNVSTLELGDSALYLCASSSRQAGGETQYFGPGTRLLVL.

This clonotype has just a few counts. The chain uses TRBV28 and TRBJ1-1; D gene ambiguous. The length of the CDR3 is 13 residues. Germline V lookup: CDR1 MDHEN, CDR2 SYDVKM. Trimming stripped 6 bases from V and 6 bases from J, with 14 bases between. Written as DNA, the CDR3 is TGTGCCAGCAGGGGGAGTTGGTGGGCTGAAGCTTTCTTT. Translation: CASRGSWWAEAFF.

This clonotype was seen a few times. J is TRBJ2-7 and V is TRBV12-3 or TRBV12-4; D uncertain. V was trimmed by 6 bases and J by 6 bases, leaving 27 bases between them. The CDR3 extends over 17 amino acids. CDR3 in amino acids: CASSSSRWLHLSGEQYF. CDR3 in DNA: TGTGCCAGCAGCTCGAGCCGGTGGCTTCACCTATCGGGCGAGCAGTACTTC.

This clonotype has more than one count but fewer than ten. This chain links TRBV21-1 with TRBJ2-5; TRBD1 is taken as the D call from the table, unchecked against the DNA. TRBV21-1 is recorded as a pseudogene. This CDR3 is built from 14 residues. CDR3 residues: CASSLRQGTETQYF. CDR3 nucleotides: TGTGCCAGCAGCCTGCGACAGGGGACGGAGACCCAGTACTTC.

This clonotype showed up just a few times. This chain joins TRBV9 and TRBJ2-1; TRBD2 matches at 8 bases. The CDR3 runs 14 residues. From germline, CDR1 is SGDLS and CDR2 YYNGEE. The J segment lost 5 bases and the V segment lost 0 bases, leaving 1 base of the junction unmatched. In DNA form, the CDR3 reads TGTGCCAGCAGCGTAGGGCGGGGGGACAATGAGCAGTTCTTC. This codes for CASSVGRGDNEQFF.